Below, one T cell receptor beta chain is given with its context. Its cognate antigen is unknown. Since the CDR3 does not end with the conserved phenylalanine or tryptophan, this likely comes from a read error. This sample is drawn from a study of blood T cells in healthy people across ages. Findings of the study overall: More naive CD4+ cells and higher diversity were found in long-lived than in aged donors.

A J-beta primer mix and a sample-barcoded 5' primer were used in a second PCR of about 7 to 12 cycles. TCRdb passed the 5' RACE reads through MiXCR, listing each CDR3 protein once. The sample has 600,000 to 900,000 distinct CDR3 sequences, 20% to 30% seen once. V shed 4 bases and J 13 bases; nucleotides not matched to a gene: 10. The germline gives CDR1 MGHDK, CDR2 SYGVNS. CDR3 length: 13 residues. The same data also went into a second study, on T cells of mothers and their children.

The sequence derives from a boy younger than 18 in good health. The sequenced sample consisted of blood. The chain has TRBV25-1 and TRBJ2-1; 7 bases map to TRBD2. The CDR3 nucleotides read TGTGCCAGCAGTGGACTGAGGGGCGGGGGACAGTTCTGC. Residues: CASSGLRGGGQFC.